This is a list of T cell receptor beta chains from one sample in a study of cytomegalovirus exposure and HLA in healthy donors. Measured with immunoSEQ multiplex PCR; TCRdb has only the in-frame clones, and not every one. The data show about 200,000 clones, approximately 86% seen once. The sample comprised PBMCs. The receptors derive from a young woman in good health and CMV-seronegative. The CDR3 runs from the conserved cysteine through the conserved F or W. The D gene is left open where the match is weak. The listing skips clone size in some rows; elsewhere it reads once, few, many or a size class.

-	TRBV4-2	-	TRBJ2-5	TGTGCCAGCAGCCAAGGTCAGGTCCAAGAGACCCAGTACTTC	CASSQGQVQETQYF
-	TRBV6-5	-	TRBJ2-7	TGTGCCAGCAGCCGACGAGGGATCCCCTACGAGCAGTACTTC	CASSRRGIPYEQYF
-	TRBV28	-	TRBJ1-1	TGTGCCAGCAGTTTCCCCAGGGATGTTGGCACTGAAGCTTTCTTT	CASSFPRDVGTEAFF
TRBD2	TRBV4-1	-	TRBJ2-1	TGCGCCAGCAGCCCGCCCATGGGACTAGCATCCAATGAGCAGTTCTTC	CASSPPMGLASNEQFF
TRBD2	TRBV28	-	TRBJ2-4	TGTGCCAGCACGGTGGGGGGGTCTGCCAAAAACATTCAGTACTTC	CASTVGGSAKNIQYF
TRBD1	TRBV7-9	-	TRBJ2-3	TGTGCCAGCAGCGCGGACAGGAACACAGATACGCAGTATTTT	CASSADRNTDTQYF
TRBD2	TRBV6-1	-	TRBJ2-7	TGTGCCAGCAGTGTGGCTAGCGGGTACGAGCAGTACTTC	CASSVASGYEQYF
-	TRBV28	once	TRBJ2-4	TGTGCCAGCAGGACCGGGGACATTCAGTACTTC	CASRTGDIQYF
TRBD1	TRBV28	-	TRBJ2-1	TGTGCCAGCAAGGGCCGACAGGGGGCGAGGAATGAGCAGTTCTTC	CASKGRQGARNEQFF
TRBD2	TRBV27	-	TRBJ2-3	TGTGCCAGCAGTTTACAAGCGGGAGCAATGGATACGCAGTATTTT	CASSLQAGAMDTQYF
-	TRBV18	-	TRBJ1-1	TGTGCCAGCTCACTCACGGTAGAGGTAGAAGCTTTCTTT	CASSLTVEVEAFF
TRBD1	TRBV9	-	TRBJ1-2	TGTGCCAGCAGCGTAGGGGGGGACAGCTTTAACTATGGCTACACCTTC	CASSVGGDSFNYGYTF
-	TRBV6-1	-	TRBJ2-7	TGTGCCAGCAGTGAAGCAATGCAGGCCTACGAGCAGTACTTC	CASSEAMQAYEQYF
-	TRBV19	-	TRBJ2-3	TGTGCCAGTAGTATACGGCACAGGGTTATCCCAGATACGCAGTATTTT	CASSIRHRVIPDTQYF
-	TRBV7-8	once	TRBJ2-1	TGTGCCAGCACCCTTTGGCGGGGTGCTACCTACAATGAGCAGTTCTTC	CASTLWRGATYNEQFF
TRBD1	TRBV6-1	-	TRBJ1-1	TGTGCCAGCAGGGACAGGGAACGTACTGAAGCTTTCTTT	CASRDRERTEAFF
TRBD2	TRBV5-1	-	TRBJ2-7	TGCGCCAGCAGCCTGAGGGAGGGGCACGAGCAGTACTTC	CASSLREGHEQYF
-	TRBV28	-	TRBJ1-5	TGTGCCAGCACCACGGCCGGGGACATTAATCAGCCCCAGCATTTT	CASTTAGDINQPQHF
-	TRBV4-1	-	TRBJ2-3	TGCGCCAGCAGCCCACTAGGTACAGATACGCAGTATTTT	CASSPLGTDTQYF
-	TRBV28	-	TRBJ1-1	TGTGCCAGCAGTTTAAGAAGAGGTATAGACACTGAAGCTTTCTTT	CASSLRRGIDTEAFF
TRBD2	TRBV2	-	TRBJ2-2	TGTGCCAGCTTAGCGGGAGGGTTGACCGGGGAGCTGTTTTTT	CASLAGGLTGELFF
TRBD1	TRBV4-1	-	TRBJ2-3	TGCGCCAGCAGCCGGGGACAGGCGATGGCAGATACGCAGTATTTT	CASSRGQAMADTQYF
-	TRBV28	few	TRBJ2-7	TGTGCCAGCAGTTTAATATCCACAGGCTCCTACGAGCAGTACTTC	CASSLISTGSYEQYF
TRBD2	TRBV10-3	-	TRBJ2-5	TGTGCCATCAAAGCTAGCGGGGAGGAGACCCAGTACTTC	CAIKASGEETQYF
TRBD2	TRBV5-1	once	TRBJ2-5	TGCGCCAGCAGCTTGGCGGGAGGGCCGGGGGAGACCCAGTACTTC	CASSLAGGPGETQYF
-	TRBV19	once	TRBJ1-1	TGTGCCAGTAGTATGAGACAGATGAACACTGAAGCTTTCTTT	CASSMRQMNTEAFF
TRBD1	TRBV19	few	TRBJ1-2	TGTGCCAGTAGGGCCCCGACAGGGATAGGAAGCTATGGCTACACCTTC	CASRAPTGIGSYGYTF
TRBD2	TRBV10-3	-	TRBJ2-1	TGTGCCATCAGTGAGAGGGGACTAGCGGACAATGAGCAGTTCTTC	CAISERGLADNEQFF
TRBD1	TRBV6-1	few	TRBJ1-1	TGTGCCAGCAGTGGCAGGGGGATGAACACTGAAGCTTTCTTT	CASSGRGMNTEAFF
TRBD2	TRBV5-6	-	TRBJ2-2	TGTGCCAGCAGCGTACTCCCGGGACTAAACACCGGGGAGCTGTTTTTT	CASSVLPGLNTGELFF
-	TRBV6-6	-	TRBJ1-6	TGTGCCAGCAAATCAGGGTTCTCGCCCTATAATTCACCCCTCCACTTT	CASKSGFSPYNSPLHF
TRBD1	TRBV28	-	TRBJ2-6	TGTGCCAGCAGTTCCAGCGGGACAGGGAGCCCTGGGGCCAACGTCCTGACTTTC	CASSSSGTGSPGANVLTF
-	TRBV9	-	TRBJ2-2	TGTGCCAGCAGCGTGAGTTTTACCGGGGAGCTGTTTTTT	CASSVSFTGELFF
-	TRBV2	-	TRBJ1-1	TGTGCCAGCAGTAGGAACAGGGTGGGCACTGAAGCTTTCTTT	CASSRNRVGTEAFF
TRBD1	TRBV30	-	TRBJ1-4	TGTGCCTCCCATCGGACAGGAGCTAATGAAAAACTGTTTTTT	CASHRTGANEKLFF
-	TRBV5-1	-	TRBJ2-2	TGCGCCAGCAGCTTTCTTGGACAGAGTAGTGGCGGGGAGCTGTTTTTT	CASSFLGQSSGGELFF
-	TRBV7-8	once	TRBJ1-4	TGTGCCAGCAGCTTAGGTTGGGGGAGGGCTAATGAAAAACTGTTTTTT	CASSLGWGRANEKLFF
TRBD1	TRBV27	-	TRBJ2-7	TGTGCCAGCAGTTTGGATACAGGGGGTCGGTACGAGCAGTACTTC	CASSLDTGGRYEQYF
-	TRBV4-2	-	TRBJ2-3	TGTGCCAGCAGCCAAGTTCGTGGCTCCTCCACAGATACGCAGTATTTT	CASSQVRGSSTDTQYF
TRBD1	TRBV5-8	-	TRBJ2-7	TGTGCCAGCAGCTTCACAGGGGACGAGCAGTACTTC	CASSFTGDEQYF
TRBD1	TRBV5-1	-	TRBJ1-2	TGCGCCAGCAGCTTGGAATTACCGGGGACAGGCCTTAACTATGGCTACACCTTC	CASSLELPGTGLNYGYTF
-	TRBV6-4	-	TRBJ1-1	TGTGCCAGCAGATTGACAGCCAACACTGAAGCTTTCTTT	CASRLTANTEAFF
-	TRBV6-5	-	TRBJ1-2	TGTGCCAGCAGCCCCACCGGGGATTACTATGGCTACACCTTC	CASSPTGDYYGYTF
-	TRBV9	-	TRBJ2-2	TGTGCCAGCAGCGTAGAGCCACGGAACACCGGGGAGCTGTTTTTT	CASSVEPRNTGELFF
-	TRBV5-1	-	TRBJ2-7	TGCGCCAGCAGCTTGGTTGGGGGCCCGGACGAGCAGTACTTC	CASSLVGGPDEQYF
TRBD2	TRBV4-2	-	TRBJ2-1	TGTGCCAGCAGCCATCCGGGGGGGCCTTACAATGAGCAGTTCTTC	CASSHPGGPYNEQFF
TRBD2	TRBV4-1	-	TRBJ2-1	TGCGCCAGCAGCCCCGGGACTAGCGGGGGGGCAGGGAATGAGCAGTTCTTC	CASSPGTSGGAGNEQFF
TRBD1	TRBV4-2	once	TRBJ2-3	TGTGCCAGCAGCCAGGCGGGACAGGGGTTGACAGATACGCAGTATTTT	CASSQAGQGLTDTQYF
-	TRBV5-1	-	TRBJ1-5	TGCGCCAGCAGCCCGGGTCCGGCCGGTAATCAGCCCCAGCATTTT	CASSPGPAGNQPQHF
TRBD1	TRBV30	few	TRBJ2-7	TGTGCCTGGAGGAAACAGGGGGTCGTTGACGAGCAGTACTTC	CAWRKQGVVDEQYF
-	TRBV28	-	TRBJ2-5	TGTGCCAGCAGTTTATCGGGGGTCCAAGAGACCCAGTACTTC	CASSLSGVQETQYF
TRBD1	TRBV28	-	TRBJ1-2	TGTGCCAGCGGTACGACAGGGGGCATTGGCTACACCTTC	CASGTTGGIGYTF
-	TRBV2	-	TRBJ2-1	TGTGCCAGCAGCCCGATTGGGGGGTGGCTTAGCGATGAGCAGTTCTTC	CASSPIGGWLSDEQFF
TRBD2	TRBV11-2	-	TRBJ2-7	TGTGCCAGCAGCCTCCAGGGACTAGCGGGAGCCTACGAGCAGTACTTC	CASSLQGLAGAYEQYF